The source of this T cell receptor (beta chain) is a study of Ad26.COV2.S vaccination and SARS-CoV-2 variants. The V gene lost 0 bases and the J gene lost 0 bases, with 8 bases spanning the gap. The CDR3 covers 15 residues. The germline V gene encodes CDR1 KGHSH and CDR2 LQKENI. Measured with immunoSEQ multiplex PCR; TCRdb has only the in-frame clones, and not every one. The data hold about 250,000 clones, with 70% to 90% observed a single time. The treatment denotes: some 19 received Ad26.COV2.S at low or high dose, single or two shots; about 5 received placebo; per-sample allocation not given. Specimen acquisition occurred on day 63 following the initial vaccine or placebo injection.

The clonotype originates from a person aged 18-65 years who received the Ad26.COV2.S COVID-19 vaccine or a placebo. The source was peripheral blood, collected in a trial of Ad26.COV2.S vaccine versus placebo. This chain links TRBV18 with TRBJ1-1; D gene ambiguous. CDR3 nucleotides: TGTGCCAGCTCACCACCGTTAGGGATGAACACTGAAGCTTTCTTT. Encoded protein: CASSPPLGMNTEAFF. The variable domain in full, with the rest retrieved from reference TRBV18 and TRBJ1-1, is NAGVMQNPRHLVRRRGQEARLRCSPMKGHSHVYWYRQLPEEGLKFMVYLQKENIIDESGMPKERFSAEFPKEGPSILRIQQVVRGDSAAYFCASSPPLGMNTEAFFGQGTRLTVV.